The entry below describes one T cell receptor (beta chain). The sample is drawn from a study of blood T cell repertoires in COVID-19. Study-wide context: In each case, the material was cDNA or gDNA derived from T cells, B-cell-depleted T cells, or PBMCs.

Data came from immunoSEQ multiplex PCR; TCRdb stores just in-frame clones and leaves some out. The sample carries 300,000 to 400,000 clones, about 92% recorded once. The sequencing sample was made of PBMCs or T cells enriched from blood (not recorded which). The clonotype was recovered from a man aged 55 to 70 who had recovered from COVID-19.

The CDR3 nucleotides are TGTGCCAGCAGTGAAGTGTCGGGTGAGCAGTACTTC. It yields the protein CASSEVSGEQYF. The chain links TRBV6-1 to TRBJ2-7; D is uncertain. The ends were cut back, 1 base at V and 7 bases at J, with 8 bases in the middle. Germline values: CDR1 MNHNS, CDR2 SASEGT. The CDR3 is 12 amino acids.